The clone carrying this TCR beta chain has just a few counts. These data originate in a study of T cells in Graves' hyperthyroidism and ophthalmopathy. Across the whole study: Peripheral blood was collected at initial diagnosis, before any treatment.

Germline assignment: CDR1 MDHEN and CDR2 SYDVKM. The length of the CDR3 is 15 residues. V dropped 6 bases and J dropped 0 bases, with 9 bases sitting between them. Stable hyperthyroidism: no ophthalmopathy progression over 18 months of follow-up. Hyperthyroidism, newly diagnosed and lasting under 2 months, affected patients aged 18 to 65. The investigators amplified TCR beta CDR3 regions from RNA transcripts. The primer set for the first-round RT-PCR of the TCR CDR3 was HTBI. TCRdb called the multiplex PCR reads again in MiXCR, with one record for every CDR3 protein. The table shows hundreds of thousands of distinct CDR3 sequences, with 14% occurring only once.

The chain joins TRBV28 to TRBJ2-6; D ambiguous. The receptor was isolated from a woman under 30 with Graves' hyperthyroidism. Sequenced sample: blood. CDR3 residues: CASSAGFSGANVLTF. In DNA form, the CDR3 reads TGTGCCAGCAGCGCCGGGTTCTCTGGGGCCAACGTCCTGACTTTC.